This TCR beta chain was profiled in a study of shared clonotypes between healthy human individuals. Worth noting for this clone: Other nucleotide sequences in the sample specify the same CDR3.

J lost 2 bases, V lost 2 bases, and 2 bases had no gene match. Germline V gives CDR1 MNHEY, CDR2 SVGAGI. The CDR3 extends over 15 amino acids. Clones were sequenced by immunoSEQ multiplex PCR, and TCRdb holds only the in-frame ones, with some missing. The data show millions of clones, over 85% seen once. The chain uses TRBV6-5 and TRBJ1-1; 10 positions match TRBD1. The specimen sequenced was naive CD4+ T cells from PBMCs. Subset indicated: CD45RA+ positively selected. The clonotype originates from a man younger than 35 in good health. Some clones in this sample may be carry-over from other donors' samples. DNA of the CDR3: TGTGCCAGCAGTTACCGGGACAGGGGTAACACTGAAGCTTTCTTT. This gives the protein CASSYRDRGNTEAFF.